This T cell receptor beta chain comes out of a study of blood T cells in healthy people across ages. PCR was performed a second time for about 6 to 11 cycles using a sample-barcoded 5' primer and a J-beta primer mix. TCRdb independently ran MiXCR on the 5' RACE reads; one entry per CDR3 protein. This table has roughly 800,000 distinct CDR3 sequences, more than 45% appearing once. The donors, all healthy, were Caucasians living in Russia, aged roughly 6 to 95. Turning to this clonotype: The junction and the germline gene differ at one end; a read error may be behind it.

This CDR3 region has 16 residues. In germline, CDR1 is MNHEY, CDR2 SVGAGI. The chain carries TRBV6-5 and TRBJ2-3, with D possibly being TRBD1 or TRBD2 (5 bases each). The sequenced sample consisted of blood. The sequence derives from a man younger than 40 in good health. Here the CDR3 reads CASSHEGRGGTDTLYF. In DNA, the CDR3 is TGTGCCAGCAGCCACGAAGGACGGGGCGGCACAGATACGCTGTATTTT.